The 22 T cell receptor beta chains given below trace back to one sample, sequenced in a study of T cells in Graves' hyperthyroidism and ophthalmopathy. TCR beta CDR3 regions were amplified from RNA. With the HTBI primer set, the TCR CDR3 went through a first round of RT-PCR. TCRdb used MiXCR to reprocess the multiplex PCR reads, holding one entry per CDR3 protein. The sample holds about 640,000 distinct CDR3 sequences, 20% to 25% seen once. The specimen sequenced was blood. These receptors were collected from a man in his thirties or forties with Graves' ophthalmopathy.

The V call is TRBV30, the J call TRBJ2-2, with a tentative D call TRBD2 (6 bases). Germline CDR1 reads GTSNPN; CDR2 reads SVGIG (reference sequence). V gave up 3 bases and J gave up 4 bases, with 9 bases separating them. There are 13 residues in the CDR3. The CDR3 loop reads CAWRFGGTGELFF. Written as DNA, the CDR3 is TGTGCCTGGAGATTCGGGGGCACCGGGGAGCTGTTTTTT.

The chain carries TRBV5-1 and TRBJ2-2; D is unresolved. The V end was cut by 5 bases, the J end by 0 bases, with 14 bases between. The CDR3 contains 16 residues. CDR1 and CDR2 (germline): SGHRS, YFSETQ. CDR3 protein: CASRSTDNANTGELFF. CDR3 coding DNA: TGCGCCAGCAGATCAACCGATAATGCGAACACCGGGGAGCTGTTTTTT.

The genes are TRBV27 and TRBJ2-5; 8 bases match TRBD1. V was pared by 8 bases and J by 0 bases, with 8 bases of the junction left unmatched. CDR3 length: 15 residues. Germline V gene data show CDR1 as MNHEY and CDR2 as SMNVEV (reference sequence). Here the CDR3 DNA reads TGTGCCAGCGGCCCAGGGACAGGCTACCAAGAGACCCAGTACTTC. Translating gives CASGPGTGYQETQYF.

The V and J genes are TRBV11-2 and TRBJ2-3; D is ambiguous. CDR1 is SGHAT, CDR2 FQNNGV, per germline. CDR3 length: 15 amino acids. V gave up 3 bases and J gave up 0 bases, with 10 bases separating them. The DNA of the CDR3 is TGTGCCAGCAGCTTCATAACGTCCAGCACAGATACGCAGTATTTT. Residues: CASSFITSSTDTQYF.

The chain combines TRBV6-2 or TRBV6-3 with TRBJ2-7; TRBD1 might be the D (6 bases). The CDR3 is 15 amino acids. V dropped 6 bases and J dropped 0 bases, with 15 bases sitting between them. Germline V gives CDR1 MNHEY, CDR2 SVGEGT. Here the CDR3 reads CASSPMTGYSYEQYF. CDR3 nucleotides: TGTGCCAGCAGCCCGATGACAGGATACTCCTACGAGCAGTACTTC.

This clonotype was observed once. The gene calls are TRBV4-3 and TRBJ2-7, with a weak D call TRBD2 (6 bases). CDR3 size: 16 residues. V lost 1 base and J 3 bases, leaving 16 bases between the germline ends. The germline CDR1 and CDR2 sequences are LGHNA and YSLEER. CDR3 in amino acids: CASSQAPGAPIYEQYF. The CDR3 region has the DNA TGCGCCAGCAGCCAAGCCCCGGGAGCTCCAATCTACGAGCAGTACTTC.

The table lists this clonotype with many counts. The chain couples TRBV28 to TRBJ1-1, with a tentative D call TRBD1 (6 bases). The V gene's germline CDR1 is MDHEN and CDR2 SYDVKM. The CDR3 runs to 16 residues. V was shortened by 3 bases and J by 1 base, with 15 bases between the two germline ends. The CDR3: CASSFGTPYPNTEAFF. The CDR3 DNA reads TGTGCCAGCAGTTTCGGGACACCGTATCCGAACACTGAAGCTTTCTTT.

In regard to this clonotype: A read error may be the cause here, since a much bigger clone is one base away. The chain links TRBV6-2 or TRBV6-3 to TRBJ2-1; TRBD2 matches at 9 bases. CDR1 is MNHEY, CDR2 SVGEGT, per germline. With 5 bases clipped from V and 0 bases from J, the junction kept 11 bases outside the gene matches. The CDR3 contains 18 residues. CDR3 loop: CASSHLPAGGRSYNEQFF. The CDR3 DNA follows: TGTGCCAGCAGTCACCTCCCAGCGGGAGGTCGCTCCTACAATGAGCAGTTCTTC.

The genes are TRBV4-1 and TRBJ2-5, with TRBD1 matching 8 bases. The length of the CDR3 is 16 residues. The junction had 10 bases not matched to a gene; V was cut back by 2 bases and J by 5 bases. Germline CDR1 MGHRA, CDR2 YSYEKL. CDR3 region: CASSQRHQGAEETQYF. The CDR3 nucleotides are TGCGCCAGCAGCCAAAGACATCAGGGGGCTGAGGAGACCCAGTACTTC.

This rearrangement joins TRBV24-1 to TRBJ2-3; 16 positions agree with TRBD2. Germline V CDR1 and CDR2: KGHDR, SFDVKD. There are 19 residues in the CDR3. V was clipped by 7 bases and J by 1 base; unmatched bases: 10. The chain's CDR3 is CATSFPGLAGGLGTDTQYF. CDR3 nucleotides: TGTGCCACCAGCTTCCCGGGACTAGCGGGAGGGCTCGGCACAGATACGCAGTATTTT.

The V call is TRBV2, the J call TRBJ1-4, with D tentatively TRBD1 (5 bases). This CDR3 region has 15 residues. Germline V lookup: CDR1 SNHLY, CDR2 FYNNEI. Trimming took off 1 base at V and 1 base at J, with 7 bases between the two ends. Written as DNA, the CDR3 is TGTGCCAGCAGTGAAGAAGGGGTAACTAATGAAAAACTGTTTTTT. Translating it yields CASSEEGVTNEKLFF.

This clonotype showed up just a few times. V usage is TRBV10-3 and J usage is TRBJ1-2; no clear D gene. CDR1 ENHRY and CDR2 SYGVKD come from the germline V gene. Trimming pared 10 bases from V and 6 bases from J, leaving 24 bases between. The CDR3 consists of 15 residues. This CDR3 reads CATRGFGGPGDGYTF. In DNA form, the CDR3 reads TGTGCCACCCGCGGTTTCGGCGGACCTGGGGATGGCTACACCTTC.

This clonotype turned up a few times. This sequence joins TRBV5-1 and TRBJ2-5; 7 nucleotides line up with TRBD1. The J segment lost 4 bases and the V segment lost 7 bases, leaving 10 bases of the junction unmatched. CDR1 is SGHRS, CDR2 YFSETQ, per germline. The CDR3 sequence is 14 residues long. CDR3 residues: CASRDRAVRETQYF. The CDR3 DNA reads as TGCGCCAGCCGTGACAGGGCGGTACGAGAGACCCAGTACTTC. Full variable domain (missing parts from reference TRBV5-1 and TRBJ2-5): KAGVTQTPRYLIKTRGQQVTLSCSPISGHRSVSWYQQTPGQGLQFLFEYFSETQRNKGNFPGRFSGRQFSNSRSEMNVSTLELGDSALYLCASRDRAVRETQYFGPGTRLLVL.

The V and J genes are TRBV10-3 and TRBJ2-2; 9 bases are shared with TRBD2. The CDR3 consists of 16 residues. CDR1 and CDR2 (germline): ENHRY, SYGVKD. Trimming removed 3 bases from V and 7 bases from J; junction bases left unmatched: 9. CDR3 DNA: TGTGCCATCAGTGACGGGTTTAGCGGGAGCGGCGGGGAGCTGTTTTTT. Amino acid sequence: CAISDGFSGSGGELFF.

This clonotype was observed a handful of times. V gene TRBV7-9 combines with J gene TRBJ2-1; D gene uncertain. With 4 bases removed from V and 0 bases from J, the gap between germline ends came to 16 bases. CDR1 SEHNR and CDR2 FQNEAQ come from the germline V gene (reference sequence). The CDR3 totals 17 residues. CDR3 bases: TGTGCCAGCAGCTACATGATAAAGTGGGGCTCCTACAATGAGCAGTTCTTC. Translating it yields CASSYMIKWGSYNEQFF.

The chain joins TRBV7-9 to TRBJ1-2; 12 bases are a match to TRBD1. CDR1 SEHNR and CDR2 FQNEAQ come from the germline V gene (reference sequence). J gave up 8 bases and V 5 bases, and 9 bases lay outside the gene matches. This CDR3 is built from 15 residues. The CDR3 sequence is CASSPPGQGAFGYTF. The CDR3 nucleotides read TGTGCCAGCAGCCCTCCGGGACAGGGGGCGTTCGGCTACACCTTC.

In this sample, this clonotype turned up many times. This sequence joins TRBV7-9 and TRBJ2-1; 13 nucleotides line up with TRBD2. CDR1 and CDR2 from the germline V gene are SEHNR and FQNEAQ (reference sequence). The CDR3 runs 15 residues. The V gene end was trimmed by 5 bases and the J gene end by 9 bases; junction bases not matched to a gene: 7. CDR3 nucleotides: TGTGCCAGCAGCCCAACTAGCGGGAGGGCAAGTGAGCAGTTCTTC. Translating gives CASSPTSGRASEQFF.

This clonotype has only a few counts. This chain joins TRBV29-1 and TRBJ2-5; D not certain. The germline V gene encodes CDR1 SQVTM and CDR2 ANQGSEA. Trimming shortened V by 4 bases and J by 4 bases, and 4 bases separated the two germline ends. There are 10 residues in the CDR3. The CDR3 is CSVGSETQYF. DNA for the CDR3: TGCAGCGTTGGATCAGAGACCCAGTACTTC.

This chain connects TRBV10-3 to TRBJ2-1; maybe TRBD2 (6 bases). V lost 8 bases, J lost 7 bases, and 6 bases lay in between. This CDR3 is 10 amino acids long. Germline values: CDR1 ENHRY, CDR2 SYGVKD. CDR3 in amino acids: CAIGGNEQFF. For the CDR3, the DNA is TGTGCCATCGGGGGGAATGAGCAGTTCTTC.

This clonotype was found many times. V gene TRBV27 combines with J gene TRBJ2-3; the match to TRBD2 covers 14 bases. The ends lost 6 bases at V and 4 bases at J; junction bases unmatched: 3. The CDR3 is 15 residues long. In germline, CDR1 is MNHEY, CDR2 SMNVEV (reference sequence). CDR3 DNA: TGTGCCAGCAGAAAGACTAGCGGGAGGGCAGATACGCAGTATTTT. This translates into CASRKTSGRADTQYF.

In its sample, this clonotype was seen a few times. V and J are TRBV6-1 and TRBJ2-7; TRBD1 is a possible D gene (5 bases). The V and J ends lost 2 bases and 2 bases respectively, with 7 bases between them. This CDR3 is built from 13 residues. The germline V gene encodes CDR1 MNHNS and CDR2 SASEGT. Here the CDR3 reads CASSEYRPYEQYF. The CDR3 bases are TGTGCCAGCAGTGAATACAGGCCCTACGAGCAGTACTTC.

The chain couples TRBV20-1 to TRBJ2-5; the D gene is possibly TRBD1 (5 bases). Germline V lookup: CDR1 DFQATT, CDR2 SNEGSKA (reference sequence). The CDR3 sequence is 14 residues long. V was trimmed by 0 bases and J by 5 bases, leaving 13 bases between them. CDR3: CSARDLAGRETQYF. CDR3 sequence (DNA): TGCAGTGCTAGAGATCTGGCAGGGCGGGAGACCCAGTACTTC.